This TCR beta chain is drawn from a study of beta chain features in type 1 diabetes. Turning to the study itself: The samples had 107,917,701 sorted cells examined in all. General study results and limits: More deletions and fewer insertions at VDJ junctions were found in patients with type 1 diabetes.

The CDR3 runs to 17 residues. V lost 5 bases and J 1 base, leaving 18 bases between the germline ends. The V gene's germline CDR1 is SGHTA and CDR2 FQGTGA. Sorted CD4+ subsets: naive, central memory, regulatory, stem cell-like memory (CD45RO/CCR7/CD25/CD127/CD95/CD27 panel). Of the isolated RNA, all was reverse transcribed, and so the sequenced material was expressed TCRB transcripts. The study sequenced naive, central memory and regulatory T cell samples to an average of about 4 million reads. Generated by immunoSEQ multiplex PCR, the TCRdb table keeps only in-frame clones and is missing some. The sample has 300,000 to 400,000 clones; 8% to 13% are singletons. This clone has more than one count but fewer than ten. What it recognizes is unknown.

The chain joins TRBV7-3 to TRBJ2-1; D might be TRBD1 (5 bases). The origin of this receptor is a woman aged 25-40 years in good health. The sequenced sample was naive CD4+ T cells from blood. In nucleotides, the CDR3 is TGTGCCAGCAGCCCCAGGGTCGACATGCTTTCCTACAATGAGCAGTTCTTC. Translation gives CASSPRVDMLSYNEQFF.